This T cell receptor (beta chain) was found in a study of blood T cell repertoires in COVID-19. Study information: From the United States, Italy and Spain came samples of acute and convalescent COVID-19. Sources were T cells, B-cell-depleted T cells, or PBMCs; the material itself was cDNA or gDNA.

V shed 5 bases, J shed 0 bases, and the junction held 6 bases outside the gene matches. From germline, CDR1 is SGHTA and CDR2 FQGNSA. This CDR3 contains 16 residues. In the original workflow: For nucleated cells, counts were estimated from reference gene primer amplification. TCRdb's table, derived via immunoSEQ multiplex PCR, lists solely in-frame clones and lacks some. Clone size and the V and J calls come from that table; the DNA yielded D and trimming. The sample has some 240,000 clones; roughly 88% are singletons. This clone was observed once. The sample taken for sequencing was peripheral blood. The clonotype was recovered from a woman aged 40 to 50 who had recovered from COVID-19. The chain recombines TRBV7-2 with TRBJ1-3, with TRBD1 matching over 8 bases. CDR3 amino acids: CASSPGQGLSGNTIYF. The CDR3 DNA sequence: TGTGCCAGCAGCCCCGGACAGGGCCTCTCTGGAAACACCATATATTTT.